This is a list of T cell receptor beta chains from one sample in a study of brain T cells in children with intractable seizures. The protocol was immunoSEQ multiplex PCR, while the TCRdb copy is restricted to in-frame clones and leaves out a portion. The table includes hundreds of thousands of clones, over 85% detected once. This sample comprised peripheral blood, obtained about 5 months after surgery. These receptors all stem from a boy younger than two with tuberous sclerosis and intractable seizures. The CDR3 runs from the conserved cysteine through the conserved F or W. The order of the fields is CDR3 DNA, CDR3 protein, D gene, V gene, clone size, J gene. The D gene is left open where the match is weak. The size entry is marked missing in some rows and otherwise reads once, few, many or a size class.

cdr3_nt: TGTGCCAGCAGACGATACGGGACTAGCGGGGAAGAGACCCAGTACTTC
cdr3_aa: CASRRYGTSGEETQYF
d_call: TRBD2
v_call: TRBV7-2
clone_size: NA
j_call: TRBJ2-5

cdr3_nt: TGTGCCAGCAGCCAAGAGATAAGCACTGAAGCTTTCTTT
cdr3_aa: CASSQEISTEAFF
d_call: NA
v_call: TRBV14
clone_size: NA
j_call: TRBJ1-1

cdr3_nt: TGTGCCACCAGTGATCCGGGGAGGGGGACCGACAATGAGCAGTTCTTC
cdr3_aa: CATSDPGRGTDNEQFF
d_call: NA
v_call: TRBV24-1
clone_size: medium-sized
j_call: TRBJ2-1

cdr3_nt: TGTGCCAGCAGCGTACTGACAGGGGATGGCTACACCTTC
cdr3_aa: CASSVLTGDGYTF
d_call: TRBD1
v_call: TRBV5-4
clone_size: NA
j_call: TRBJ1-2

cdr3_nt: TGTGCCACCAGTGATTTCCGATCCGGGCGCGGGGAGACCCAGTACTTC
cdr3_aa: CATSDFRSGRGETQYF
d_call: NA
v_call: TRBV24-1
clone_size: NA
j_call: TRBJ2-5

cdr3_nt: TGTGCCAGCAGCGATACAGGCAGCTATGGCTACACCTTC
cdr3_aa: CASSDTGSYGYTF
d_call: NA
v_call: TRBV9
clone_size: NA
j_call: TRBJ1-2

cdr3_nt: TGCAGCGCCGGACAGGGGAATGAAAAACTGTTTTTT
cdr3_aa: CSAGQGNEKLFF
d_call: TRBD1
v_call: TRBV29-1
clone_size: NA
j_call: TRBJ1-4

cdr3_nt: TGTGCCACCAGTGACTTCACAGGGGTCAGCACAGATACGCAGTATTTT
cdr3_aa: CATSDFTGVSTDTQYF
d_call: TRBD1
v_call: TRBV24-1
clone_size: NA
j_call: TRBJ2-3

cdr3_nt: TGTGCCAGCAGCCCTGGACAGGGGGGATACGGCTACACCTTC
cdr3_aa: CASSPGQGGYGYTF
d_call: TRBD1
v_call: TRBV7-9
clone_size: NA
j_call: TRBJ1-2

cdr3_nt: TGCGCCAGCAGCTGGGACAGGGAAGAATCACCCCTCCACTTT
cdr3_aa: CASSWDREESPLHF
d_call: TRBD1
v_call: TRBV5-1
clone_size: NA
j_call: TRBJ1-6

cdr3_nt: TGTGCCAGCAGCAGGACTAGCGGACCTGGGAATGAGCAGTTCTTC
cdr3_aa: CASSRTSGPGNEQFF
d_call: TRBD2
v_call: TRBV11-2
clone_size: NA
j_call: TRBJ2-1

cdr3_nt: TGTGCCAGCAGCGTCACTAGCGGGGGACTTAACACCGGGGAGCTGTTTTTT
cdr3_aa: CASSVTSGGLNTGELFF
d_call: TRBD2
v_call: TRBV9
clone_size: NA
j_call: TRBJ2-2

cdr3_nt: TGCGCCAGCAGCCAGCGGGACAGTACCTACGAGCAGTACTTC
cdr3_aa: CASSQRDSTYEQYF
d_call: NA
v_call: TRBV4-1
clone_size: few
j_call: TRBJ2-7

cdr3_nt: TGTGCCAGCGGAGTAGGACTGAACACTGAAGCTTTCTTT
cdr3_aa: CASGVGLNTEAFF
d_call: NA
v_call: TRBV27
clone_size: NA
j_call: TRBJ1-1

cdr3_nt: TGTGCCAGCAGTGAAGTTCGGTTTGGGGACTCCTACAATGAGCAGTTCTTC
cdr3_aa: CASSEVRFGDSYNEQFF
d_call: NA
v_call: TRBV2
clone_size: NA
j_call: TRBJ2-1

cdr3_nt: TGTGCCAGCAGTTTAGGGAGGGGGCGCTTGGACACTGAAGCTTTCTTT
cdr3_aa: CASSLGRGRLDTEAFF
d_call: TRBD1
v_call: TRBV27
clone_size: NA
j_call: TRBJ1-1

cdr3_nt: TGTGCCAGCAGTTCCGACAGGGGCTATGGCTACACCTTC
cdr3_aa: CASSSDRGYGYTF
d_call: TRBD1
v_call: TRBV12-3/TRBV12-4
clone_size: NA
j_call: TRBJ1-2

cdr3_nt: TGTGCCAGCAGTTTATTCCTCGGAGGGCCCTACAATGAGCAGTTCTTC
cdr3_aa: CASSLFLGGPYNEQFF
d_call: NA
v_call: TRBV28
clone_size: NA
j_call: TRBJ2-1

cdr3_nt: TGTGCCAGCAGGGGGCGGGACACCCGAAGAAACAATGAGCAGTTCTTC
cdr3_aa: CASRGRDTRRNNEQFF
d_call: NA
v_call: TRBV21-1
clone_size: few
j_call: TRBJ2-1

cdr3_nt: TGTGCCAGCACCCCGTCTGAACCTCAGGGGCCCCAGCATTTT
cdr3_aa: CASTPSEPQGPQHF
d_call: NA
v_call: TRBV2
clone_size: NA
j_call: TRBJ1-5

cdr3_nt: TGTGCCAGCAGTCCCTTGGGTGGGGGAGAATCCTACGAGCAGTACTTC
cdr3_aa: CASSPLGGGESYEQYF
d_call: NA
v_call: TRBV27
clone_size: NA
j_call: TRBJ2-7

cdr3_nt: TGTGCCAGCAGCTTAAATGGACCGAACACTGAAGCTTTCTTT
cdr3_aa: CASSLNGPNTEAFF
d_call: NA
v_call: TRBV7-3
clone_size: NA
j_call: TRBJ1-1

cdr3_nt: TGTGCCAGCAGCTTAGATGTACTTTCTGGACCACCCCTCCACTTT
cdr3_aa: CASSLDVLSGPPLHF
d_call: NA
v_call: TRBV11-2
clone_size: NA
j_call: TRBJ1-6

cdr3_nt: TGTGCCAGCAGTTACGCGGGCTCTTTAGCCAAAAACATTCAGTACTTC
cdr3_aa: CASSYAGSLAKNIQYF
d_call: NA
v_call: TRBV6-5
clone_size: NA
j_call: TRBJ2-4

cdr3_nt: TGTGCCAGCAGTTACGGGCAGGGGAGATACGAGCAGTACTTC
cdr3_aa: CASSYGQGRYEQYF
d_call: NA
v_call: TRBV6-6
clone_size: once
j_call: TRBJ2-7

cdr3_nt: TGTGCCACCAGGGACAGGGGAAACACCGGGGAGCTGTTTTTT
cdr3_aa: CATRDRGNTGELFF
d_call: TRBD1
v_call: TRBV24-1
clone_size: NA
j_call: TRBJ2-2

cdr3_nt: TGCGCCAGCAGCCGCGCCCAAAGGGGGGACTATAATTCACCCCTCCACTTT
cdr3_aa: CASSRAQRGDYNSPLHF
d_call: NA
v_call: TRBV5-1
clone_size: NA
j_call: TRBJ1-6

cdr3_nt: TGTGCCAGCAGCCAAGATCATTTATCGAAGACCCAGTACTTC
cdr3_aa: CASSQDHLSKTQYF
d_call: NA
v_call: TRBV3-1/TRBV3-2
clone_size: NA
j_call: TRBJ2-5

cdr3_nt: TGTGCCAGCAGCTCCGGACTAGCGGGAGGCTACGAGCAGTACTTC
cdr3_aa: CASSSGLAGGYEQYF
d_call: TRBD2
v_call: TRBV7-3
clone_size: NA
j_call: TRBJ2-7

cdr3_nt: TGCGCCAGCAGCACAAAATGGACAGATTTTCTGGGCAATGAGCAGTTCTTC
cdr3_aa: CASSTKWTDFLGNEQFF
d_call: NA
v_call: TRBV5-1
clone_size: NA
j_call: TRBJ2-1

cdr3_nt: TGTGCCACCAGTGATCCCAGGGGCGGGGGGTACAATGAGCAGTTCTTC
cdr3_aa: CATSDPRGGGYNEQFF
d_call: TRBD2
v_call: TRBV24-1
clone_size: NA
j_call: TRBJ2-1

cdr3_nt: TGTGCCAGCAGCTACACCGGGGAGCTGTTTTTT
cdr3_aa: CASSYTGELFF
d_call: NA
v_call: TRBV3-1/TRBV3-2
clone_size: NA
j_call: TRBJ2-2

cdr3_nt: TGTGCCGCCCACCGACTTGGGTTTTTT
cdr3_aa: CAAHRLGFF
d_call: NA
v_call: TRBV9
clone_size: NA
j_call: TRBJ1-4

cdr3_nt: TGTGCCAGCACTGACAGGGCCGGGGCCAACGTCCTGACTTTC
cdr3_aa: CASTDRAGANVLTF
d_call: TRBD1
v_call: TRBV2
clone_size: NA
j_call: TRBJ2-6

cdr3_nt: TGTGCCAGCAGTGAGGGTAGCGGTAGCACAGATACGCAGTATTTT
cdr3_aa: CASSEGSGSTDTQYF
d_call: NA
v_call: TRBV6-4
clone_size: NA
j_call: TRBJ2-3

cdr3_nt: TGTGCCAGCGGTTCCATAGGGGAGCAGTTCTTC
cdr3_aa: CASGSIGEQFF
d_call: NA
v_call: TRBV9
clone_size: NA
j_call: TRBJ2-1

cdr3_nt: TGTGCCACCAGTGATTTTAACAGTTACGGCTACACCTTC
cdr3_aa: CATSDFNSYGYTF
d_call: NA
v_call: TRBV24-1
clone_size: NA
j_call: TRBJ1-2

cdr3_nt: TGCGCCAGCAGCTTGGTACCGGGTGAGAGCACAGATACGCAGTATTTT
cdr3_aa: CASSLVPGESTDTQYF
d_call: NA
v_call: TRBV5-1
clone_size: NA
j_call: TRBJ2-3

cdr3_nt: TGTGCCAGCTCACCACCCGGGACTCCTAGCACAGATACGCAGTATTTT
cdr3_aa: CASSPPGTPSTDTQYF
d_call: NA
v_call: TRBV18
clone_size: NA
j_call: TRBJ2-3

cdr3_nt: TGTGCCAGCAGCTTAGGGGGGTCATGGCGGGGATACGAGCAGTACTTC
cdr3_aa: CASSLGGSWRGYEQYF
d_call: NA
v_call: TRBV7-9
clone_size: NA
j_call: TRBJ2-7

cdr3_nt: TGTGCCAGCAGTGAGTGGGCGGTGGTGTTTTTT
cdr3_aa: CASSEWAVVFF
d_call: NA
v_call: TRBV2
clone_size: NA
j_call: TRBJ1-4

cdr3_nt: TGCGCCAGCAGGGAACTAGCGGGGAGAACAGATACGCAGTATTTT
cdr3_aa: CASRELAGRTDTQYF
d_call: TRBD2
v_call: TRBV4-1
clone_size: once
j_call: TRBJ2-3

cdr3_nt: TGCGCCAGCAGCCAAGATGTAACTAGCCCCCCTTACAATGAGCAGTTCTTC
cdr3_aa: CASSQDVTSPPYNEQFF
d_call: NA
v_call: TRBV4-1
clone_size: NA
j_call: TRBJ2-1

cdr3_nt: TGTGCCACCGCTAGAGGACAGGGGGTCAGCAATCAGCCCCAGCATTTT
cdr3_aa: CATARGQGVSNQPQHF
d_call: TRBD1
v_call: TRBV24-1
clone_size: NA
j_call: TRBJ1-5

cdr3_nt: TGTGCCAGCAGCTTAACCAGGACGGGGGATCAGCCCCAGCATTTT
cdr3_aa: CASSLTRTGDQPQHF
d_call: NA
v_call: TRBV5-6
clone_size: NA
j_call: TRBJ1-5